A selection of T cell receptor beta chains follows, all from one sample in a study of cytomegalovirus exposure and HLA in healthy donors. TCRdb's table, derived via immunoSEQ multiplex PCR, lists solely in-frame clones and lacks some. The table lists about 130,000 clones, about 80% of them singletons, with 3% to 4% in the top ten. Sequencing was performed on PBMCs. Receptors were obtained from a male donor in good health and CMV-seronegative. The CDR3 runs from the conserved cysteine through the conserved F or W. A D gene is named only where the DNA matches it firmly. Not every row has a clone size; where given, it reads once, few, many or a size class.

d_call,clone_size,v_call,j_call,cdr3_nt,cdr3_aa
TRBD1,NA,TRBV19,TRBJ2-3,TGTGCCAGTAGTATGGGGCAGGGGGCCCTCTATACGCAGTATTTT,CASSMGQGALYTQYF
NA,NA,TRBV30,TRBJ1-2,TGTGCCGGCGGGGACTATGGCTACACCTTC,CAGGDYGYTF
TRBD1,NA,TRBV27,TRBJ1-2,TGTGCCAGCAGTAGAACCCGGGACAGGGGGCGCAGGAGCTATGGCTACACCTTC,CASSRTRDRGRRSYGYTF
NA,NA,TRBV5-6,TRBJ2-1,TGTGCCAGCAGCTTGATCGGGAGTAGGGACAATGAGCAGTTCTTC,CASSLIGSRDNEQFF
TRBD1,NA,TRBV7-8,TRBJ2-7,TGTGCCAGCAGCCCAACCGGGACAGGGCCCTACGAGCAGTACTTC,CASSPTGTGPYEQYF
TRBD1,NA,TRBV7-9,TRBJ2-7,TGTGCCAGCAGCTTAGCGCAAGGGGGCGATTACGAGCAGTACTTC,CASSLAQGGDYEQYF
NA,once,TRBV29-1,TRBJ2-3,TGCAGCGTTGAAGTCCCCCTAGTCCCAGATACGCAGTATTTT,CSVEVPLVPDTQYF
TRBD2,NA,TRBV29-1,TRBJ2-2,TGCAGCGTTGAACACACTAGCGGAGTCACCGGGGAGCTGTTTTTT,CSVEHTSGVTGELFF
TRBD2,once,TRBV5-1,TRBJ2-1,TGCGCCAGCAGCTTGGGAGCGGGACTAGGCGGTGACAATGAGCAGTTCTTC,CASSLGAGLGGDNEQFF
NA,NA,TRBV2,TRBJ1-1,TGTGCCAGCAGGGGGGTTCGGGAGGGCACTGAAGCTTTCTTT,CASRGVREGTEAFF
NA,NA,TRBV5-1,TRBJ1-6,TGCGCCAGCAGCTTGGAGGGAGCCAATTCACCCCTCCACTTT,CASSLEGANSPLHF
TRBD2,NA,TRBV7-3,TRBJ2-3,TGTGCCAGTACTAGCGGGGGGGCGGAGGATACGCAGTATTTT,CASTSGGAEDTQYF
TRBD1,few,TRBV10-3,TRBJ2-7,TGTGCCATCAGTAGGGGACAGGGGAGCTCCTACGAGCAGTACTTC,CAISRGQGSSYEQYF
NA,few,TRBV28,TRBJ2-2,TGTGCCAGCAGTTTAACGGGTAATAGCGGGGAGCTGTTTTTT,CASSLTGNSGELFF
TRBD1,few,TRBV28,TRBJ2-6,TGTGCCAGCATCCTAGCGATGGGGGGACAGGAGAGCTCTGGGGCCAACGGCCTGACTTTC,CASILAMGGQESSGANGLTF
NA,NA,TRBV11-1,TRBJ1-6,TGTGCCAGCAGCTTAGAGGGGAATTCACCCCTCCACTTT,CASSLEGNSPLHF
NA,NA,TRBV27,TRBJ2-3,TGTGCCAGCAGTCTCAGGGTTAGCACAGATACGCAGTATTTT,CASSLRVSTDTQYF
TRBD2,NA,TRBV5-1,TRBJ2-3,TGCGCCAGCAGCTTGGGAGGTAGCGGGAGCACTACAGATACGCAGTATTTT,CASSLGGSGSTTDTQYF
NA,NA,TRBV7-2,TRBJ2-2,TGTGCCAGCAGCTCACCCTCAGGGGGGAGCAACACCGGGGAGCTGTTTTTT,CASSSPSGGSNTGELFF
NA,NA,TRBV2,TRBJ2-4,TGTGCCAGCAGTGAAGCGCTTCTCGTGGGGGCCGGCAAAAACATTCAGTACTTC,CASSEALLVGAGKNIQYF
TRBD2,NA,TRBV4-3,TRBJ2-1,TGCGCCAGCAGCCAAGACGCTGCGGGGGGGCGTTACAATGAGCAGTTCTTC,CASSQDAAGGRYNEQFF
NA,NA,TRBV19,TRBJ1-1,TGTGCCAGTAACATAGGGGTCGGAACTGAAGCTTTCTTT,CASNIGVGTEAFF
NA,NA,TRBV5-1,TRBJ2-2,TGCGCCAGCAGCCAGACAGCGAACACCGGGGAGCTGTTTTTT,CASSQTANTGELFF
TRBD1,NA,TRBV9,TRBJ2-2,TGTGCCAGCAGCATAACAGGGGCCGGGGAGCTGTTTTTT,CASSITGAGELFF
TRBD2,NA,TRBV27,TRBJ2-3,TGTGCCAGCAGTTTCATGGCTAGCGGAGGGGATACGCAGTATTTT,CASSFMASGGDTQYF
NA,few,TRBV28,TRBJ2-6,TGTGCCAGCAGTATCATCTCTGGGGCCAACGGCCTGACTTTC,CASSIISGANGLTF
NA,NA,TRBV15,TRBJ1-2,TGTGCCACCAGCGCCCCGGGACACCTCTATGGCTACACCTTC,CATSAPGHLYGYTF
TRBD2,NA,TRBV2,TRBJ2-3,TGTGCCAGCAGGGGGGGACTAGCGGGGTTCCATACGCAGTATTTT,CASRGGLAGFHTQYF
TRBD1,NA,TRBV27,TRBJ2-1,TGTGCCAGCAGTTTATCCGGGACAGGGTACAATGAGCAGTTCTTC,CASSLSGTGYNEQFF
NA,NA,TRBV7-7,TRBJ2-5,TGTGCCAGCAGCCCCGATGTGTGGAGCAACCAAGAGGCCCAGTACTTC,CASSPDVWSNQEAQYF
TRBD2,once,TRBV4-2,TRBJ2-1,TGTGCCAGCAGCCAAGGGTCTAGCGGGAGTAATGAGCAGTTCTTC,CASSQGSSGSNEQFF
TRBD2,NA,TRBV11-3,TRBJ2-7,TGTGCCAGCAGCCAGAACGGGGGGATCAGCTCCTACGAGCAGTACTTC,CASSQNGGISSYEQYF
TRBD2,NA,TRBV9,TRBJ2-5,TGTGCCAGCAGCGTATCCGGGGGGGCTAGAGAGACCCAGTACTTC,CASSVSGGARETQYF
NA,NA,TRBV2,TRBJ2-7,TGTGCCAGCAGTGAACTAATCGATCTCTCCCGGGACTCACCCTCCTACGAGCAGTACTTC,CASSELIDLSRDSPSYEQYF
TRBD1,NA,TRBV2,TRBJ1-2,TGTGCCAGCCCAGGGGGCAGTGGCTACACCTTC,CASPGGSGYTF
NA,NA,TRBV10-1,TRBJ1-1,TGCGCCAGCAGTGAAGCAGGGCACACTGAAGCTTTCTTT,CASSEAGHTEAFF
TRBD1,NA,TRBV7-9,TRBJ1-1,TGTGCCAGCAGCCAAGGACAGGCGAACACTGAAGCTTTCTTT,CASSQGQANTEAFF
NA,NA,TRBV5-4,TRBJ2-5,TGTGCCAGCAGCCAGAACACCGACAACCAAGAGACCCAGTACTTC,CASSQNTDNQETQYF
NA,once,TRBV30,TRBJ2-7,TGTGCCTGGACCAGGACATCTTTCTCCTACGAGCAGTACTTC,CAWTRTSFSYEQYF
TRBD1,NA,TRBV13,TRBJ1-6,TGTGCCAGCAGCTTCACGTACGGGACAGGGCGTAATTCACCCCTCCACTTT,CASSFTYGTGRNSPLHF
NA,NA,TRBV27,TRBJ2-6,TGTGCCAGCAGTTTCGCAGGGGCCAACGGCCTGACTTTC,CASSFAGANGLTF
NA,few,TRBV11-2,TRBJ1-4,TGTGCCAGCACCCAAAGGGGGTCTAATGAAAAACTGTTTTTT,CASTQRGSNEKLFF